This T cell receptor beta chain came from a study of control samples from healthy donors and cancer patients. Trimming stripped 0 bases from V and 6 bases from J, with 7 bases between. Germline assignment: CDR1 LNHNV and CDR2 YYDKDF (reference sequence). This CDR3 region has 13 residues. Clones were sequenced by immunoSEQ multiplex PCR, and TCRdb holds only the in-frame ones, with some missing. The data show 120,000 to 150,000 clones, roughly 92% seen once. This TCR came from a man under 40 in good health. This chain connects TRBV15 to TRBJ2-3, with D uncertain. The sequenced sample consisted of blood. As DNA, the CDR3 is TGTGCCACCAGCAGAGAACCATTGGATACGCAGTATTTT. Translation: CATSREPLDTQYF.